The 27 T cell receptor beta chains below were found in one sample sequenced in a study of CD8 T cells in ankylosing spondylitis. Using its own MiXCR run on the 5' RACE reads, TCRdb lists one record per CDR3 protein. The sample includes some 290,000 distinct CDR3 sequences, around 18% of them seen just once. Sequencing was done on a sample of blood, either unsorted or a sorted T cell fraction (not recorded which). The receptors shown here come from a male donor with ankylosing spondylitis or in good health (not recorded which).

The rearrangement joins TRBV7-6 to TRBJ2-2; TRBD2 aligns across 10 bases. The CDR3 sequence is 16 residues long. Losses at the gene ends were 1 base for V and 4 bases for J; bases not matched to a gene: 3. Germline V gene sequence: CDR1 SGHVS, CDR2 FNYEAQ. The chain's CDR3 is CASSLVSSGSTGELFF. The CDR3 DNA reads as TGTGCCAGCAGCTTAGTTTCTAGCGGGAGCACCGGGGAGCTGTTTTTT. Full variable domain (outside the CDR3, taken from reference TRBV7-6 and TRBJ2-2): GAGVSQSPRYKVTKRGQDVALRCDPISGHVSLYWYRQALGQGPEFLTYFNYEAQQDKSGLPNDRFSAERPEGSISTLTIQRTEQRDSAMYRCASSLVSSGSTGELFFGEGSRLTVL.

Only a few counts were recorded for this clonotype. The rearrangement uses TRBV6-5 and TRBJ2-2, with D possibly matching TRBD1 (5 bases). Deletions cut 3 bases from V and 4 bases from J, with 9 bases between. The CDR3 consists of 14 residues. The germline CDR1 and CDR2 sequences are MNHEY and SVGAGI. The CDR3 coding sequence is TGTGCCAGCAGTTATAGGGGTGGCACCGGGGAGCTGTTTTTT. Protein sequence: CASSYRGGTGELFF.

In DNA form, the CDR3 reads TGCGCCAGCAGCTTGTTACCCAGGGGGTCGAACACTGAAGCTTTCTTT. Its protein product is CASSLLPRGSNTEAFF. The chain recombines TRBV5-1 with TRBJ1-1; 7 nucleotides match TRBD1. The CDR3 extends over 16 amino acids. CDR1 SGHRS and CDR2 YFSETQ come from the germline V gene. V shed 1 base, J shed 1 base, and the junction held 7 bases outside the gene matches.

In this sample, this clonotype turned up many times. The chain couples TRBV12-3 or TRBV12-4 to TRBJ1-3; possible D gene TRBD1, 6 bases. Trimming removed 9 bases at V and 2 bases at J, with 8 bases between. The CDR3 spans 12 residues. The CDR3 region has the DNA TGTGCCAGTAAGGGGGCTGGAAACACCATATATTTT. It encodes CASKGAGNTIYF.

J is TRBJ2-1 and V is TRBV9; D is ambiguous. V was pared by 0 bases and J by 9 bases, with 13 bases between. The CDR3 has 14 residues. Per the germline V gene, CDR1 is SGDLS and CDR2 is YYNGEE. This CDR3 reads CASSVDPAPGEQFF. The DNA for the CDR3 is TGTGCCAGCAGCGTAGACCCCGCACCAGGTGAGCAGTTCTTC.

The genes are TRBV5-1 and TRBJ2-1; perhaps TRBD2 as D (5 bases). The CDR3 has 15 amino acids. The germline CDR1 and CDR2 sequences are SGHRS and YFSETQ. Trimming left V 0 bases short and J 3 bases short, with 10 bases between. For the CDR3, the DNA is TGCGCCAGCAGCTTGGGGGGAGTGGGCTACAATGAGCAGTTCTTC. Translated, it gives CASSLGGVGYNEQFF.

At least ten counts were recorded for this clonotype. The V and J genes are TRBV29-1 and TRBJ1-1, with 8 nucleotides matching TRBD1. Germline CDR1 is SQVTM and CDR2 is ANQGSEA. CDR3 length equals 15 residues. V dropped 4 bases and J dropped 1; count of bases not matched to a gene: 8. The CDR3 DNA reads as TGCAGCGTTGGTTTCAGGGGGCCCCAGAACACTGAAGCTTTCTTT. Translated: CSVGFRGPQNTEAFF.

There are a few counts of this clonotype. The chain couples TRBV5-1 to TRBJ2-3; no clear D gene. Germline-derived CDR1 and CDR2 are SGHRS and YFSETQ. The CDR3 loop spans 14 amino acids. The V end was cut by 4 bases, the J end by 6 bases, with 15 bases between. CDR3 in amino acids: CASSIWTAADTQYF. CDR3 nucleotides: TGCGCCAGCAGCATCTGGACGGCCGCGGATACGCAGTATTTT.

Many counts were recorded for this clonotype. The rearrangement joins TRBV27 to TRBJ2-2; the D is unclear. The germline gives CDR1 MNHEY, CDR2 SMNVEV (reference sequence). V dropped 5 bases and J dropped 3 bases, with 10 bases sitting between them. This CDR3 is 14 amino acids long. This chain's CDR3 is CASSPGGYTGELFF. The CDR3 region has the DNA TGTGCCAGCAGTCCGGGTGGATACACCGGGGAGCTGTTTTTT.

For the CDR3, the DNA is TGTGCCAGCAGCTTGGAGGGGGAGCGACATACGCAGTATTTT. It yields the protein CASSLEGERHTQYF. V usage is TRBV5-5 and J usage is TRBJ2-3; TRBD1 might be the D (6 bases). V gave up 0 bases and J gave up 7 bases, with 12 bases separating them. Germline assignment: CDR1 SGHKS and CDR2 YYEKEE (reference sequence). The CDR3 loop spans 14 amino acids.

This clonotype was observed at least ten times. V and J are TRBV5-1 and TRBJ2-3; 8 nucleotides line up with TRBD2. Trimming at V came to 4 bases and at J to 8 bases, leaving 12 bases not matched to a gene. The CDR3 covers 15 residues. The germline V gene encodes CDR1 SGHRS and CDR2 YFSETQ. In nucleotides, the CDR3 is TGCGCCAGCAGCGAAGCGGGAGACCCTTGGGCTACGCAGTATTTT. Translated, it gives CASSEAGDPWATQYF.

This clonotype has more than one count but fewer than ten. The chain joins TRBV6-1 to TRBJ2-3; D gene uncertain. Trimming took 1 base from V and 6 from J, leaving 11 bases between them. CDR1 is MNHNS and CDR2 is SASEGT in the germline V gene. This CDR3 comprises 14 residues. The CDR3 loop is CASSEGYLRDTQYF. Written as DNA, the CDR3 is TGTGCCAGCAGTGAAGGATACCTCCGGGATACGCAGTATTTT.

This chain links TRBV7-9 with TRBJ2-3; 7 bases are shared with TRBD1. The CDR3 covers 16 residues. Germline CDR1 is SEHNR and CDR2 is FQNEAQ (reference sequence). V lost 5 bases and J lost 3; bases outside the gene matches: 11. The CDR3 bases are TGTGCCAGCAGCCCGCGCTTAGGGACAGCAACAGATACGCAGTATTTT. Translated: CASSPRLGTATDTQYF. Filled out from reference TRBV7-9 and TRBJ2-3, the complete variable domain reads DTGVSQNPRHKITKRGQNVTFRCDPISEHNRLYWYRQTLGQGPEFLTYFQNEAQLEKSRLLSDRFSAERPKGSFSTLEIQRTEQGDSAMYLCASSPRLGTATDTQYFGPGTRLTVL.

This clonotype was picked up many times. The CDR3 region is CAISDRTGMNTEAFF. CDR3 nucleotides: TGTGCCATCAGTGATCGGACAGGGATGAACACTGAAGCTTTCTTT. The V gene is TRBV10-3, the J gene TRBJ1-1; 8 bases align to TRBD1. The CDR3 totals 15 residues. Germline V CDR1 and CDR2: ENHRY, SYGVKD. Trimming removed 3 bases from V and 0 bases from J; junction bases left unmatched: 3.

This clonotype was observed many times. The V and J genes are TRBV5-1 and TRBJ2-1, with 12 bases lining up with TRBD1. Trimming took 4 bases from V and 7 from J; bases not matched to a gene: 9. The CDR3 length is 16 residues. CDR1 and CDR2 from the germline V gene are SGHRS and YFSETQ. The CDR3 loop is CASSTRDRGPQNEQFF. DNA of the CDR3: TGCGCCAGCAGCACCCGGGACAGGGGGCCTCAGAATGAGCAGTTCTTC.

This clonotype was counted only a few times. The chain uses TRBV29-1 and TRBJ1-6, with TRBD1 identical over 7 bases. The CDR3 length is 14 residues. With V trimmed by 5 bases and J by 8 bases, 9 bases remained unmatched. Germline-derived CDR1 and CDR2 are SQVTM and ANQGSEA. The CDR3 loop is CSVLDRDRYSPLHF. CDR3 in DNA: TGCAGCGTTCTCGACAGGGACCGATATTCACCCCTCCACTTT.

This clonotype was detected ten times or more. The chain joins TRBV3-1 to TRBJ2-5; D unresolved. V dropped 4 bases and J dropped 5 bases, with 14 bases sitting between them. This CDR3 region has 14 residues. Per germline, CDR1 LGHDT and CDR2 YNNKEL (reference sequence). The CDR3 region is CASSPLTPRETQYF. CDR3 nucleotides: TGTGCCAGCAGCCCATTGACCCCCCGGGAGACCCAGTACTTC.

The V gene is TRBV6-1, the J gene TRBJ2-1; TRBD1 is a possible D gene (5 bases). This CDR3 is 15 amino acids long. Trimming pared 7 bases from V and 6 bases from J, leaving 19 bases between. Germline V CDR1 and CDR2: MNHNS, SASEGT. CDR3 amino acids: CASTDRTSVANEQFF. The DNA of the CDR3 is TGTGCCAGCACCGACAGAACCAGCGTTGCCAATGAGCAGTTCTTC.

The sample holds a few counts of this clonotype. J is TRBJ1-5 and V is TRBV24-1; a weak D match, TRBD1 (6 bases). This CDR3 is built from 14 residues. Trimming pared 7 bases from V and 3 bases from J, leaving 12 bases between. The germline V gene encodes CDR1 KGHDR and CDR2 SFDVKD. The CDR3 DNA reads TGTGCCACCAGCGACGGACAGAACAATCAGCCCCAGCATTTT. Protein: CATSDGQNNQPQHF.

At least ten counts were recorded for this clonotype. The chain combines TRBV20-1 with TRBJ1-5; unclear D gene. The CDR3 consists of 13 residues. The V end was cut by 6 bases, the J end by 3 bases, with 12 bases between. The V gene's germline CDR1 is DFQATT and CDR2 SNEGSKA (reference sequence). The DNA of the CDR3 is TGCAGTGCCCGAAGGCCGCCCAATCAGCCCCAGCATTTT. Its translation: CSARRPPNQPQHF.

This sequence joins TRBV27 and TRBJ2-1; D is perhaps TRBD2 (5 bases). Germline CDR1 MNHEY, CDR2 SMNVEV (reference sequence). The CDR3 sequence is 14 residues long. V was clipped by 7 bases and J by 7 bases, with 17 bases between them. In DNA, the CDR3 is TGTGCCAGCACCCTAGATCGGGGAAGGAATGAGCAGTTCTTC. Its translation is CASTLDRGRNEQFF.

The rearrangement uses TRBV12-3 or TRBV12-4 and TRBJ2-2; 9 bases map to TRBD1. Trimming removed 7 bases from V and 4 bases from J; junction bases left unmatched: 4. The CDR3 is 14 residues long. The CDR3 DNA follows: TGTGCCAGCACCTTACAGGGGGCCACCGGGGAGCTGTTTTTT. It is translated as CASTLQGATGELFF.

The CDR3 bases are TGTGCCAGCAGTTACTTAGGGGCCGGGAAAAACATTCAGTACTTC. Translating it yields CASSYLGAGKNIQYF. The chain uses TRBV6-5 and TRBJ2-4; D perhaps matches TRBD1 (5 bases). V was shortened by 1 base and J by 4 bases, with 11 bases between the two germline ends. This CDR3 has 15 residues. In germline, CDR1 is MNHEY, CDR2 SVGAGI.

This clonotype appeared many times. The V call is TRBV19, the J call TRBJ1-5; D is unresolved. The CDR3 contains 13 residues. V lost 2 bases to trimming and J lost 0 bases, with 2 bases between them. Germline V CDR1 and CDR2: LNHDA, SQIVND (reference sequence). CDR3 region: CASSITSNQPQHF. The CDR3 nucleotides are TGTGCCAGTAGTATAACTAGCAATCAGCCCCAGCATTTT.

The sample holds a few counts of this clonotype. V usage is TRBV27 and J usage is TRBJ1-1; no definite D call. The CDR3 runs 12 residues. Trimming pared 6 bases from V and 0 bases from J, leaving 5 bases between. Looked up from germline, CDR1 is MNHEY and CDR2 is SMNVEV (reference sequence). As DNA, the CDR3 is TGTGCCAGCAGAGACATGAACACTGAAGCTTTCTTT. Amino acid sequence: CASRDMNTEAFF.

The genes are TRBV5-1 and TRBJ1-2; 7 positions match TRBD1. Losses at the gene ends were 4 bases for V and 6 bases for J; bases not matched to a gene: 3. The CDR3 covers 12 residues. The germline gives CDR1 SGHRS, CDR2 YFSETQ. CDR3 loop: CASSADRDGYTF. The CDR3 bases are TGCGCCAGCAGCGCCGACAGGGATGGCTACACCTTC.

There are a few counts of this clonotype. The chain uses TRBV12-3 or TRBV12-4 and TRBJ2-1; 8 positions agree with TRBD1. Trimming took 5 bases from V and 2 from J; bases not matched to a gene: 5. This CDR3 region has 15 residues. The CDR3 loop reads CASSVQGAPYNEQFF. In DNA, the CDR3 is TGTGCCAGCAGTGTCCAGGGGGCCCCCTACAATGAGCAGTTCTTC.